This T cell receptor beta chain was sequenced during a study of shared clonotypes between healthy human individuals. Per sorted-subset replicate PCR, input was 200 to 250 ng DNA, representing around 30,000 T cell genomes. Study processing details: Sequence data from immunoSEQ were junction-only and lacked quality scores; consequently, filtering differed. Sequencing used immunoSEQ multiplex PCR; TCRdb keeps in-frame clones, though not all of them. V and J calls and clone size are as listed in that table; D and trimming were resolved from the DNA. This table has about 2 million clones, just under 95% appearing once. About this clone: What it binds is not known.

Notes on the study in general: Collection of samples was limited to blood; tissue repertoires likely differ. Sequencing depth was expected to affect clonotype sharing among donors.

The naive CD8 fraction comprised CD45RO-negative cells positively selected for CCR7 and excluded terminally differentiated effector memory CD45RA+ cells. Germline-derived CDR1 and CDR2 are MNHEY and SVGAGI. Trimming pared 4 bases from V and 4 bases from J, leaving 16 bases between. This CDR3 has 15 residues. This receptor was taken from a man aged 18 to 29 in good health. The chain recombines TRBV6-5 with TRBJ1-2; D uncertain. Specimen: naive CD8+ T cells sorted from blood. The chain's CDR3 is CASSCRRTVLYGYTF. The CDR3 nucleotides read TGTGCCAGCAGTTGTAGGAGGACGGTGCTCTATGGCTACACCTTC.